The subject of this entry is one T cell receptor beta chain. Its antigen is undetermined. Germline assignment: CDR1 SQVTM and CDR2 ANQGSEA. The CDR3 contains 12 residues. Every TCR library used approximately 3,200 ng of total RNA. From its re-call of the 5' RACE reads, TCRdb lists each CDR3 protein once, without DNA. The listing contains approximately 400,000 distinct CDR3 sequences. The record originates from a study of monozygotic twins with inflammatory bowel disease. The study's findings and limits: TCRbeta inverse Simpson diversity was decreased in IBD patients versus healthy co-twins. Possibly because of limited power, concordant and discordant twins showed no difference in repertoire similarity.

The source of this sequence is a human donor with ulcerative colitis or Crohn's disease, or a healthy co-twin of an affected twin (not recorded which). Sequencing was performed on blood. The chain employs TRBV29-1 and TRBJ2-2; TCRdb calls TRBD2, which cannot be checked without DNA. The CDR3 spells CSVGRETGELFF.